This T cell receptor beta chain emerged from a study of T-cell reconstitution after alpha-beta-depleted transplantation in children. Library preparation (for TCRbeta) was performed with unique molecular identifiers. TCRdb reanalysed the PCR reads using MiXCR and keeps one entry per CDR3 protein. The sample carries around 600,000 distinct CDR3 sequences, 8% to 11% recorded once. Germline CDR1 MNHEY, CDR2 SVGEGT. The CDR3 totals 14 residues. Deletions cut 2 bases from V and 8 bases from J, with 13 bases between. The sequence was obtained from a human donor who donated a stem cell graft to a child with acute myeloid leukemia. Sequencing was performed on PBMCs from the stem cell graft donor, taken from the stem cell graft. The V call is TRBV6-2 or TRBV6-3, the J call TRBJ1-5, with D hard to call. In nucleotides, the CDR3 is TGTGCCAGCAGTTACGGGCCCTCCCGCGAGCCCCAGCATTTT. Translation gives CASSYGPSREPQHF.